This is a list of T cell receptor beta chains from one sample in a study of cytomegalovirus exposure and HLA in healthy donors. The method was immunoSEQ multiplex PCR; TCRdb's version includes in-frame clones alone and lacks a portion of them. The data contain more than 80,000 clones, roughly 63% of them singletons. Sample: PBMCs. These receptors came from a man aged 45 to 65 in good health and CMV-seronegative. Both conserved end residues are trimmed from each CDR3.

cdr3_aa: SVGQAYTDTQY
cdr3_length: 11
v_call: TRBV29-1

cdr3_aa: ASSLTSGSSSYNEQF
cdr3_length: 15
v_call: TRBV7-6

cdr3_aa: ASSPSGQGNEQF
cdr3_length: 12
v_call: TRBV4-1

cdr3_aa: ASSRTDRNTGELF
cdr3_length: 13
v_call: TRBV4-3

cdr3_aa: ASSLARDSYEQY
cdr3_length: 12
v_call: TRBV7-6

cdr3_aa: ASSQDREDQPQH
cdr3_length: 12
v_call: TRBV6-1

cdr3_aa: ASSPLPGGTYEQY
cdr3_length: 13
v_call: TRBV7-6

cdr3_aa: VSSPPGSNQPQH
cdr3_length: 12
v_call: TRBV7-9

cdr3_aa: ASGLIDRTGELF
cdr3_length: 12
v_call: TRBV12-5

cdr3_aa: ASSYVTGTGANVLT
cdr3_length: 14
v_call: TRBV27

cdr3_aa: SVETFGIQY
cdr3_length: 9
v_call: TRBV29-1

cdr3_aa: ASSLVGTGGNQPQH
cdr3_length: 14
v_call: TRBV7-2

cdr3_aa: ASSLDRGLSETQY
cdr3_length: 13
v_call: TRBV5-4

cdr3_aa: ASKEGTVSYEQY
cdr3_length: 12
v_call: TRBV6-6

cdr3_aa: ASSQDGVAGSSYNEQF
cdr3_length: 16
v_call: TRBV4-3

cdr3_aa: ASSLEGRQPQH
cdr3_length: 11
v_call: TRBV6-5

cdr3_aa: ASSRQGLEPQH
cdr3_length: 11
v_call: TRBV18

cdr3_aa: ASSQDQGPSGANVLT
cdr3_length: 15
v_call: TRBV4-3

cdr3_aa: ASSPGVAGAGETQY
cdr3_length: 14
v_call: TRBV5-1

cdr3_aa: ASSMGLSGSRETQY
cdr3_length: 14
v_call: TRBV19

cdr3_aa: ASSVAAGGLTEAF
cdr3_length: 13
v_call: TRBV9

cdr3_aa: ATEDRGPYEQY
cdr3_length: 11
v_call: TRBV5-1

cdr3_aa: ASTVGPSGEETQY
cdr3_length: 13
v_call: TRBV19

cdr3_aa: ASSPRQGADTQY
cdr3_length: 12
v_call: TRBV18

cdr3_aa: ASSQEASNEQY
cdr3_length: 11
v_call: TRBV4-1

cdr3_aa: ASSQGAGRIGGANVLT
cdr3_length: 16
v_call: TRBV4-1

cdr3_aa: ASSLASPQETQY
cdr3_length: 12
v_call: TRBV5-1

cdr3_aa: ASSRRGGGATYEQY
cdr3_length: 14
v_call: TRBV28

cdr3_aa: ASSQGQGNSPLH
cdr3_length: 12
v_call: TRBV4-3

cdr3_aa: ASSQRSGSSYNEQF
cdr3_length: 14
v_call: TRBV4-3

cdr3_aa: ASRRDRATDTQY
cdr3_length: 12
v_call: TRBV6-4

cdr3_aa: ASSPGSTGSTDTQY
cdr3_length: 14
v_call: TRBV18

cdr3_aa: ASSLAPQGPNSPLH
cdr3_length: 14
v_call: TRBV5-1

cdr3_aa: ASSTGSEETQY
cdr3_length: 11
v_call: TRBV5-4

cdr3_aa: ASSLPGTGGHIQY
cdr3_length: 13
v_call: TRBV28

cdr3_aa: ASSVSRGLSYGYT
cdr3_length: 13
v_call: TRBV9

cdr3_aa: ASSSRTGRTIY
cdr3_length: 11
v_call: TRBV9

cdr3_aa: ASSERGTSGGKT
cdr3_length: 12
v_call: TRBV6-1

cdr3_aa: ASLSGGGPSNYGYT
cdr3_length: 14
v_call: TRBV28

cdr3_aa: ASSPSQGAYNSPLH
cdr3_length: 14
v_call: TRBV2

cdr3_aa: ASSYLRAGGYEQY
cdr3_length: 13
v_call: TRBV6-5

cdr3_aa: ASSLAGGDHNEQF
cdr3_length: 13
v_call: TRBV7-2

cdr3_aa: ASSSGGYSYGYT
cdr3_length: 12
v_call: TRBV28

cdr3_aa: ATSRDRGGTSTDTQY
cdr3_length: 15
v_call: TRBV15

cdr3_aa: ASSENRAGANVLT
cdr3_length: 13
v_call: TRBV2

cdr3_aa: ASSSFMGGRFTEAF
cdr3_length: 14
v_call: TRBV28

cdr3_aa: ASQEQGGSGTGELF
cdr3_length: 14
v_call: TRBV4-3

cdr3_aa: ASSLEGHGTQY
cdr3_length: 11
v_call: TRBV11-2

cdr3_aa: ASRRERNEQF
cdr3_length: 10
v_call: TRBV7-9

cdr3_aa: ASSEQGGTEAF
cdr3_length: 11
v_call: TRBV7-9

cdr3_aa: ASRVQGPEVQPQH
cdr3_length: 13
v_call: TRBV6-6